This T cell receptor beta chain was observed in a study of T cell responses to AZD1222 COVID-19 vaccine (dated by TCRdb to 2020 to 2022). Looking at the study overall: Because spike-specific TCR depth and breadth did not differ between the two schedules, AZD1222 recipients who got a second dose at roughly 4 weeks were pooled with those who got a second dose at roughly 12 weeks. A total of approximately 240 trial participants underwent TCR sequencing, of whom some 210 received two doses of AZD1222 and about 26 received two doses of the MenACWY control vaccine. Trial participants were enrolled into age subgroups of 18-55, 56-69 and 70-plus years, which contained about 150, 28 and 57 TCR-sequenced participants, respectively.

From the cysteine up to the phenylalanine, the CDR3 has a length of 13 residues. Only the CDR3 region is kept as DNA, spanning 39 bases read in frame from base 1. V and J are truncated by 6 bases and 0 bases respectively, leaving an intervening sequence of 9 bases. According to the germline V gene, CDR1 reads MNHEY and CDR2 reads SVGEGT. The paper's findings and limits, for the study overall: Vaccine-associated CD4 TCRs spanned the whole spike protein, with dominant responses in regions 160-218 and 743-854. No day 14 peak-response samples were available, so repertoires were characterized only after the peak T cell response. Conclusions about previously exposed vaccinees were limited because only six AZD1222 recipients were SARS-CoV-2 seropositive at baseline. Reportedly, almost half of the unique spike-specific TCRs recognized epitopes lying outside the regions that are mutated in the B.1.351 and B.1.1.7 variants. Participants were mostly white British, with more females than males. The authors suggested clonal diversity may have been underestimated. Spike-specific TCR breadth and depth rose significantly after two AZD1222 doses compared with day 0 and with MenACWY recipients. In the small 56-69-year group, the increase in depth fell short of significance, most likely because of low power.

A few counts support this clone. The clone's antigen remains unknown. Base qualities are not provided; no much larger clone lies one nucleotide away. What this sample's time point label stands for: baseline before first vaccination. The vaccinee samples were drawn from two UK trials, COV001 and COV002, one of which was a single-blind randomized controlled phase 2/3 trial testing AZD1222 (ChAdOx1 nCoV-19) in healthy adults. For TCRbeta chain sequencing, PBMC samples were collected from trial participants at day 0 and at day 28 after the second dose. The CDR3 regions of human TCRbeta chains were analyzed by immunosequencing. The study's own analysis went as follows. TCRs in the repertoires were compared against a reference library of SARS-CoV-2-specific TCRs that had been generated with the MIRA antigen-specificity platform. Breadth meant the fraction of unique TCRs that were SARS-CoV-2-associated, whereas depth meant the fraction of total T cells that were SARS-CoV-2-associated. Using the MIRA data, each spike-specific TCR was mapped to the spike region that the TCR reacts to and placed in a CD4 or CD8 class. Log10-transformed breadth and depth values were compared by one-way ANOVA with Sidak's multiple comparisons tests. The source is immuneACCESS, and TCRdb retained only in-frame sequences with V and J called. Part of the clones is not carried over; for the studies checked, unresolved V genes explain less than half of this, and the remainder is unexplained. The DNA was the basis for D and trimming; V, J and clone size are from that table. The sample table records 80,000 to 100,000 clones; 70% to 90% of these occur just once. Approximately 6.8% of the sample rests with the top ten.

The specimen comprised peripheral blood, sampled on day 0 of AZD1222 vaccination. The chain uses TRBV6-2 or TRBV6-3 and TRBJ2-7; the D gene is perhaps TRBD2, on 6 matching bases. The TCR sequence derives from an adult in good health. The DNA reads as follows: TGTGCCAGCAGCGTGGGGGGCTCCTACGAGCAGTACTTC. This encodes CASSVGGSYEQYF.